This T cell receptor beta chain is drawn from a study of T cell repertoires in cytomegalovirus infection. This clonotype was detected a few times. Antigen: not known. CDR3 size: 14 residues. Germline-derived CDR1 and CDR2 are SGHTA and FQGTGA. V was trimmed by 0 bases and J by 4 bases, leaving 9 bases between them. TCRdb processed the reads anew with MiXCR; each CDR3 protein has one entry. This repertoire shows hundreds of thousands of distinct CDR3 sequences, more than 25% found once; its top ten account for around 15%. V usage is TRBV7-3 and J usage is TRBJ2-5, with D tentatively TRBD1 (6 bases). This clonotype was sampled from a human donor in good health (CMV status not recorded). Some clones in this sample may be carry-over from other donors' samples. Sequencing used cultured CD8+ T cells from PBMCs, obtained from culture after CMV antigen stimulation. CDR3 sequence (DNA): TGTGCCAGCAGCTTAACAGGGGGTGCAGAGACCCAGTACTTC. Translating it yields CASSLTGGAETQYF.